Reported below is one T cell receptor (beta chain). The age range of participants was 18 to 89 years, with residence in about 25 US areas. In assigning cohorts, the study relied on participant-reported clinical history. The data are from a study of blood T cell repertoires in COVID-19. As for the study in general: Whether acute or convalescent, the COVID-19 samples came from the United States, Italy and Spain. The cDNA or gDNA used as material had been derived from T cells, B-cell-depleted T cells, or PBMCs.

V lost 0 bases and J 2 bases, leaving 10 bases between the germline ends. This CDR3 contains 15 residues. Germline V gives CDR1 SNHLY, CDR2 FYNNEI. Some clones are missing from TCRdb's copy, which holds only in-frame ones; the method was immunoSEQ multiplex PCR. The profile shows 40,000 to 55,000 clones, around 73% of them singletons. The chain carries TRBV2 and TRBJ1-1; no reliable D call. The material sequenced was PBMCs or T cells enriched from blood (not recorded which). The receptor comes from a woman between 50 and 59 years old with acute COVID-19. In DNA form, the CDR3 reads TGTGCCAGCAGTGAAGCGCGACACAGAAACACTGAAGCTTTCTTT. Translating it yields CASSEARHRNTEAFF.